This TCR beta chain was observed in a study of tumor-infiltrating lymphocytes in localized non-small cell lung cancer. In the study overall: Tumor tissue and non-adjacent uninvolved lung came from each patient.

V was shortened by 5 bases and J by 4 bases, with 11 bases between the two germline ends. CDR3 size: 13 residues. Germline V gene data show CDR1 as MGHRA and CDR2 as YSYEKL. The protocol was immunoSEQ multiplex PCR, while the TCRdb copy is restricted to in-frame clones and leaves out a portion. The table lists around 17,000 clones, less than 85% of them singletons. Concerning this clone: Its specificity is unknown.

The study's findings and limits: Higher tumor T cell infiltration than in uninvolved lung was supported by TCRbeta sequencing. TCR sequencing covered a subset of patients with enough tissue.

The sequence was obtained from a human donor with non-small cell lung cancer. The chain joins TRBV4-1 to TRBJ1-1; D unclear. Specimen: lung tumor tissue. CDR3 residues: CASSFRSATEAFF. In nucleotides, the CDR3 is TGCGCCAGCAGCTTTCGATCTGCCACTGAAGCTTTCTTT.